These 5 T cell receptor beta chains originate from one sample sequenced in a study of low-dose radiotherapy and immunotherapy resistance in tumors. Time point of the sample: after trial treatment. The sample's treatment: LDRT plus nivolumab, ipilimumab, low-dose cyclophosphamide and aspirin (RACIN trial). TCR amplification used around 20 PCR cycles, a constant-region primer and a V-primer adapter. TCRdb reanalysed the reads using MiXCR and keeps one entry per CDR3 protein. The sample records approximately 52,000 distinct CDR3 sequences, around 34% being singletons. The sample here was PBMCs, taken after low-dose radiotherapy plus immunotherapy. The receptors shown here come from a male donor with rectosigmoid adenocarcinoma.

This clonotype showed up many times. The chain is built from TRBV19 and TRBJ2-3, with 11 nucleotides matching TRBD1. The junction had 9 bases not matched to a gene; V was cut back by 6 bases and J by 7 bases. Germline lookup yields CDR1 LNHDA and CDR2 SQIVND (reference sequence). This CDR3 is built from 15 residues. The CDR3 DNA follows: TGTGCCAGTAGGGATCCGGACAGGGGGCTTTATACGCAGTATTTT. Translated, it gives CASRDPDRGLYTQYF.

The gene calls are TRBV6-8 and TRBJ1-1, with no clear D. The CDR3 spans 13 residues. Germline V lookup: CDR1 MNHGY, CDR2 SAAAGT. V gave up 2 bases and J gave up 6 bases, with 10 bases separating them. Here the CDR3 DNA reads TGTGCCAGCAGTTACCCCAGCGCCCCTGAAGCTTTCTTT. Protein: CASSYPSAPEAFF.

This clonotype was detected many times. This chain connects TRBV7-2 to TRBJ2-5; TRBD1 matches 9 bases. Per the germline V gene, CDR1 is SGHTA and CDR2 is FQGNSA. V was pared by 5 bases and J by 4 bases, with 5 bases of the junction left unmatched. The CDR3 runs to 14 residues. CDR3 sequence: CASSPQGARETQYF. The DNA for the CDR3 is TGTGCCAGCAGCCCACAGGGGGCTCGAGAGACCCAGTACTTC.

The chain's CDR3 is CASSLSDGTYEQYF. The CDR3 coding sequence is TGTGCCAGCAGCTTAAGTGACGGGACCTACGAGCAGTACTTC. The V and J genes are TRBV11-2 and TRBJ2-7; the D gene is possibly TRBD2 (5 bases). The germline CDR1 and CDR2 sequences are SGHAT and FQNNGV. The CDR3 loop spans 14 amino acids. Trimming removed 2 bases at V and 2 bases at J, with 10 bases between.

This clonotype was counted at least ten times. The chain has TRBV20-1 and TRBJ2-7, with unresolved D. Germline CDR1 DFQATT, CDR2 SNEGSKA (reference sequence). This CDR3 spans 11 amino acids. V dropped 3 bases and J dropped 3 bases, with 6 bases sitting between them. The DNA of the CDR3 is TGCAGTGCTAGGTGGGACTACGAGCAGTACTTC. Residues: CSARWDYEQYF.